One sample yielded the 21 T cell receptor beta chains listed below, sequenced in a study of stem cell transplantation in POMP-related autoinflammatory disease. Measured with immunoSEQ multiplex PCR; TCRdb has only the in-frame clones, and not every one. The sample yields tens of thousands of clones, approximately 90% seen once. Sequenced material: CD4+ T cells from PBMCs, taken after stem cell transplantation. These receptors all come from a human patient with POMP-related autoinflammation and immune dysregulation (PRAID). Some T cells here may be from the graft donor.

This chain uses TRBV6-5 with TRBJ1-6; no clear D. Germline assignment: CDR1 MNHEY and CDR2 SVGAGI. This CDR3 has 15 residues. Trimming stripped 2 bases from V and 4 bases from J, with 9 bases between. CDR3 loop: CASSYPREYNSPLHF. The CDR3 DNA sequence: TGTGCCAGCAGTTACCCAAGGGAATATAATTCACCCCTCCACTTT.

J is TRBJ2-7 and V is TRBV12-3 or TRBV12-4; 7 nucleotides agree with TRBD2. This CDR3 has 13 amino acids. Unmatched junction bases numbered 3, after V lost 5 bases and J lost 2 bases. CDR3: CASSPGRAYEQYF. The CDR3, as DNA: TGTGCCAGCAGTCCGGGGAGGGCCTACGAGCAGTACTTC.

V gene TRBV19 combines with J gene TRBJ1-1; perhaps TRBD1 as D (5 bases). CDR1 and CDR2 from the germline V gene are LNHDA and SQIVND (reference sequence). V dropped 5 bases and J dropped 1 base, with 11 bases sitting between them. The CDR3 totals 14 residues. The CDR3 reads CASSRGVSNTEAFF. CDR3 bases: TGTGCCAGTAGTCGGGGGGTCTCGAACACTGAAGCTTTCTTT.

This chain connects TRBV3-1 (or the pseudogene TRBV3-2) to TRBJ2-1; 10 positions agree with TRBD1. Germline CDR1 LGHDT, CDR2 YNNKEL (reference sequence). Losses at the gene ends were 1 base for V and 8 bases for J; bases not matched to a gene: 14. The CDR3 loop spans 18 amino acids. The CDR3 protein is CASSQASGGDRGVDEQFF. The DNA of the CDR3 is TGTGCCAGCAGCCAAGCCTCCGGGGGGGACAGGGGAGTGGATGAGCAGTTCTTC.

DNA for the CDR3: TGCGCCAGCAGCTCCCAGGGGGCGCGTACCAATTCACCCCTCCACTTT. It is translated as CASSSQGARTNSPLHF. The V gene is TRBV5-1, the J gene TRBJ1-6; 8 bases align to TRBD1. CDR1 SGHRS and CDR2 YFSETQ come from the germline V gene. The CDR3 is made up of 16 amino acids. The V segment lost 3 bases and the J segment 7 bases; nucleotides outside the gene matches: 9.

The chain has TRBV9 and TRBJ1-5, with D possibly matching TRBD1 (6 bases). V lost 7 bases to trimming and J lost 1 base, with 9 bases between them. Germline V gene sequence: CDR1 SGDLS, CDR2 YYNGEE. The CDR3 extends over 13 amino acids. DNA for the CDR3: TGTGCCAGCGGCGGGACAAGCAATCAGCCCCAGCATTTT. Amino acids: CASGGTSNQPQHF.

The rearrangement links TRBV28 to TRBJ1-2; 7 bases line up with TRBD1. Trimming took 4 bases from V and 0 from J; bases not matched to a gene: 5. The CDR3 is 15 amino acids. The V gene's germline CDR1 is MDHEN and CDR2 SYDVKM. DNA of the CDR3: TGTGCCAGCAGTTCGGGGACAGCCTCTAACTATGGCTACACCTTC. Its protein is CASSSGTASNYGYTF.

This clone was seen a handful of times. The chain joins TRBV6-1 to TRBJ1-6, with D hard to call. The CDR3 is 13 amino acids. Germline values: CDR1 MNHNS, CDR2 SASEGT. V was trimmed by 2 bases and J by 11 bases, leaving 10 bases between them. CDR3 in DNA: TGTGCCAGCAGTGAACTGGGTGAGACACCCCTCCACTTT. Protein sequence: CASSELGETPLHF.

This clone was detected a few times. The gene calls are TRBV4-2 and TRBJ2-7; a possible D gene is TRBD2 (5 bases). The V gene lost 0 bases and the J gene lost 6 bases, with 15 bases spanning the gap. The CDR3 spans 15 residues. Germline loops: CDR1 LGHNA, CDR2 YNFKEQ. The CDR3 protein is CASSQELESIPEQYF. In DNA, the CDR3 is TGTGCCAGCAGCCAAGAACTAGAGAGCATCCCCGAGCAGTACTTC.

The rearrangement uses TRBV18 and TRBJ2-3, with D perhaps matching TRBD1 (5 bases). V shed 2 bases and J shed 3 bases, with 15 bases lying between them. CDR1 and CDR2 (germline): KGHSH, LQKENI. The CDR3 loop spans 16 amino acids. For the CDR3, the DNA is TGTGCCAGCTCACCATTAGGGGTGGTCGGTACAGATACGCAGTATTTT. Its protein product is CASSPLGVVGTDTQYF.

CDR3 DNA: TGTGCCATATCGGACCCCTCCTACGAGCAGTACTTC. It encodes CAISDPSYEQYF. The V and J genes are TRBV10-3 and TRBJ2-7; no firm D call. This CDR3 is 12 amino acids long. V was pared by 9 bases and J by 0 bases, with 9 bases between. CDR1 and CDR2 (germline): ENHRY, SYGVKD.

Regarding this clone: One end of the junction does not line up with germline, which may come from a read error. The chain has TRBV7-9 and TRBJ2-7; 8 bases fit TRBD1. Looked up from germline, CDR1 is SEHNR and CDR2 is FQNEAQ (reference sequence). The CDR3 is 12 residues long. CDR3: CASSTEVGDRLF. CDR3 nucleotides: TGTGCCAGCAGCACCGAGGTCGGGGACAGGCTGTTC.

The gene calls are TRBV4-1 and TRBJ1-1; no firm D call. V was clipped by 4 bases and J by 4 bases, with 22 bases between them. The CDR3 length is 17 residues. Germline lookup yields CDR1 MGHRA and CDR2 YSYEKL. The CDR3 bases are TGCGCCAGCAGCCTGACCCAAACCGGGTGGCCTGGCACTGAAGCTTTCTTT. It translates to CASSLTQTGWPGTEAFF.

This chain joins TRBV21-1 and TRBJ2-7; the D call of TRBD2 is as the table states it, not checked on the DNA. TRBV21-1 has pseudogene status. CDR3 length: 15 amino acids. The CDR3 sequence: CASSGRDQSLYEQYV. The CDR3 DNA reads as TGTGCCAGCAGCGGACGGGATCAGAGCCTTTACGAGCAGTACGTC.

The chain combines TRBV3-1 (or the pseudogene TRBV3-2) with TRBJ2-4; the match to TRBD1 covers 7 bases. The trim removed 4 bases at V and 0 bases at J, leaving 15 bases unmatched. The germline gives CDR1 LGHDT, CDR2 YNNKEL (reference sequence). This CDR3 spans 19 amino acids. The DNA for the CDR3 is TGTGCCAGCAGCCCCAAGAGCTTGCGGACAGGCTTAGCCAAAAACATTCAGTACTTC. This encodes CASSPKSLRTGLAKNIQYF.

This chain links TRBV18 with TRBJ2-1, with 13 bases fitting TRBD2. Germline V gives CDR1 KGHSH, CDR2 LQKENI. The junction had 8 bases not matched to a gene; V was cut back by 2 bases and J by 7 bases. The CDR3 sequence is 17 residues long. Here the CDR3 reads CASSPAIGLAGENEQFF. As DNA, the CDR3 is TGTGCCAGCTCACCAGCTATCGGACTAGCGGGAGAGAATGAGCAGTTCTTC.

The chain is built from TRBV6-5 and TRBJ2-5, with 8 bases matching TRBD1. CDR3 length: 14 amino acids. After removal of 6 bases from V and 3 bases from J, the junction contained 6 bases not matched to a gene. Germline CDR1 and CDR2: MNHEY and SVGAGI. This chain's CDR3 is CASSFNRGEETQYF. In DNA, the CDR3 is TGTGCCAGCAGCTTCAACAGGGGGGAAGAGACCCAGTACTTC.

This sequence joins TRBV7-2 and TRBJ2-7; the match to TRBD2 covers 7 bases. The junction had 11 bases not matched to a gene; V was cut back by 5 bases and J by 7 bases. Germline CDR1 is SGHTA and CDR2 is FQGNSA. The CDR3 consists of 14 residues. The CDR3 loop is CASSPSGGGFEQYF. CDR3 coding DNA: TGTGCCAGCAGCCCCTCGGGCGGGGGATTTGAGCAGTACTTC.

This chain connects TRBV28 to TRBJ2-7, with 8 bases that match TRBD1. Trimming removed 6 bases from V and 5 bases from J; junction bases left unmatched: 6. Germline lookup yields CDR1 MDHEN and CDR2 SYDVKM. CDR3 length: 13 amino acids. CDR3 sequence: CASRFDRGDEQYF. CDR3 DNA: TGTGCCAGCAGGTTCGACAGGGGCGACGAGCAGTACTTC.

The CDR3 spells CASSLGPTGFYGYTF. As DNA, the CDR3 is TGTGCCAGCAGTCTGGGCCCTACAGGGTTCTATGGCTACACCTTC. This rearrangement joins TRBV28 to TRBJ1-2; weak D call: TRBD1 (6 bases). This CDR3 has 15 residues. CDR1 MDHEN and CDR2 SYDVKM come from the germline V gene. V was clipped by 5 bases and J by 4 bases, with 17 bases between them.

The rearrangement uses TRBV28 and TRBJ1-4, with D perhaps TRBD1 (6 bases). V was shortened by 7 bases and J by 8 bases, with 20 bases between the two germline ends. Germline assignment: CDR1 MDHEN and CDR2 SYDVKM. The CDR3 length is 15 residues. In DNA form, the CDR3 reads TGTGCCAGCATTCGAGGTGGGGCAGGGGAGGAAAAACTGTTTTTT. Its protein product is CASIRGGAGEEKLFF.